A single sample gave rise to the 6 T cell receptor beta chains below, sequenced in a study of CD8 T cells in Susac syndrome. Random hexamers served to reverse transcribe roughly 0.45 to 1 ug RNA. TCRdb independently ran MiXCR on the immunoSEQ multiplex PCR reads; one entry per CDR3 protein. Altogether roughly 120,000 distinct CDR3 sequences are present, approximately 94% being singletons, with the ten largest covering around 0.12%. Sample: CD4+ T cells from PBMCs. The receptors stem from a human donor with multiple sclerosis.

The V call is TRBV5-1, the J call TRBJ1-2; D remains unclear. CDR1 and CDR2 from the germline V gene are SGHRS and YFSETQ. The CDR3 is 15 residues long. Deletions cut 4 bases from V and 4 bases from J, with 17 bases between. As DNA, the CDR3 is TGCGCCAGCAGCCCTAACTCAGGACGGGGCTATGGCTACACCTTC. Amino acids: CASSPNSGRGYGYTF.

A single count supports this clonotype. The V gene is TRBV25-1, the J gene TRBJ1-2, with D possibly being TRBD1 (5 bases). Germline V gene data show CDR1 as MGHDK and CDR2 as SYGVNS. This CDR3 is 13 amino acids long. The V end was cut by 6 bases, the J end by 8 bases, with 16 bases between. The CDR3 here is CASSFPGPQGYTF. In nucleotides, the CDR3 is TGTGCCAGCAGCTTTCCGGGACCCCAGGGCTACACCTTC.

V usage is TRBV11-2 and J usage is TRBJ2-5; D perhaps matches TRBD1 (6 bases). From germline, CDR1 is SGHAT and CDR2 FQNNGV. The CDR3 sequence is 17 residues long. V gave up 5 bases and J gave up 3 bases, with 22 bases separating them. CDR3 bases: TGTGCCAGCAGCCCCCGAACCATACGGGACACCGAAGAGACCCAGTACTTC. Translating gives CASSPRTIRDTEETQYF.

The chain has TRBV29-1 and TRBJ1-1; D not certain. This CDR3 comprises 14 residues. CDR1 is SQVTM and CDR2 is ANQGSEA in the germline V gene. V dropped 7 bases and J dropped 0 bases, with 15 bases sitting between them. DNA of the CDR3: TGCAGCGCGGTTGCGTGGGGAATGAACACTGAAGCTTTCTTT. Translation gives CSAVAWGMNTEAFF. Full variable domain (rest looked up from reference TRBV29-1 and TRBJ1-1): SAVISQKPSRDICQRGTSLTIQCQVDSQVTMMFWYRQQPGQSLTLIATANQGSEATYESGFVIDKFPISRPNLTFSTLTVSNMSPEDSSIYLCSAVAWGMNTEAFFGQGTRLTVV.

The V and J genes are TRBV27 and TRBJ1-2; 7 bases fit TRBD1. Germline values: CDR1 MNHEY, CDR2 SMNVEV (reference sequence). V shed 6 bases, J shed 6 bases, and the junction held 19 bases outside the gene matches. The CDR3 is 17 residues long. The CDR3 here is CASSGWPVRQGVDGYTF. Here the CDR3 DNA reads TGTGCCAGCAGCGGTTGGCCAGTCCGACAGGGTGTAGATGGCTACACCTTC.

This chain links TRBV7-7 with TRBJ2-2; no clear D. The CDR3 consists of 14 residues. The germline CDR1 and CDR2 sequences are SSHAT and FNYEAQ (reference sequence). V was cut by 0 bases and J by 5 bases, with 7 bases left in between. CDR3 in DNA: TGTGCCAGCAGCTTAGCGCCGTTGACCGGGGAGCTGTTTTTT. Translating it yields CASSLAPLTGELFF.